This T cell receptor (beta chain) originates from a study of blood T cell repertoires in COVID-19. As for the study in general: T cells, B-cell-depleted T cells, or PBMCs supplied cDNA or gDNA.

CDR1 LNHDA and CDR2 SQIVND come from the germline V gene (reference sequence). The CDR3 extends over 15 amino acids. V was cut by 4 bases and J by 4 bases, with 17 bases left in between. Authors' methods: The assay estimated nucleated cells by amplifying reference gene primers. The table came from immunoSEQ multiplex PCR; TCRdb's copy has only in-frame clones and leaves some out. V, J and clone size were drawn from that table, and D and trimming were deduced from the DNA. The table has a few hundred thousand clones, approximately 83% seen once; the top ten hold 2% to 2.5%. The sample consisted of peripheral blood. The source is a woman aged 55 to 70 with acute or convalescent COVID-19. V usage is TRBV19 and J usage is TRBJ2-7, with TRBD2 as a possible D gene (7 bases). In nucleotides, the CDR3 is TGTGCCAGTAGTACTCACCACAGGGAGGGGTACGAGCAGTACTTC. Its translation is CASSTHHREGYEQYF.